Listed here is a single T cell receptor beta chain. Use of 60 Vbeta and 13 Jbeta primers characterized the PCR. Measured with immunoSEQ multiplex PCR; TCRdb has only the in-frame clones, and not every one. The sample has over 100,000 clones; around four fifths are singletons. The data belong to a study of cytomegalovirus exposure and HLA in healthy donors. V lost 6 bases to trimming and J lost 3 bases; unmatched junction nucleotides: 6. The CDR3 runs 14 residues. Germline V lookup: CDR1 LNHDA, CDR2 SQIVND (reference sequence). The J gene is TRBJ2-7, the V gene TRBV19; TRBD2 matches at 9 bases. Sequencing used PBMCs. This TCR was sampled from a woman between 45 and 60 years old in good health and CMV-seropositive. In DNA, the CDR3 is TGTGCCAGTAGCATAAGACTAGCGGTCTACGAGCAGTACTTC. The encoded protein is CASSIRLAVYEQYF. The full variable domain, completed using reference TRBV19 and TRBJ2-7, is DGGITQSPKYLFRKEGQNVTLSCEQNLNHDAMYWYRQDPGQGLRLIYYSQIVNDFQKGDIAEGYSVSREKKESFPLTVTSAQKNPTAFYLCASSIRLAVYEQYFGPGTRLTVT.